One sample yielded the 25 T cell receptor beta chains listed below, sequenced in a study of cytotoxic CD8 clonotypes in ibrutinib-treated CLL. TCRdb's copy holds only in-frame clones and misses some; the assay was immunoSEQ multiplex PCR. The sample has 150,000 to 200,000 clones; more than 70% are singletons. Sequencing used PBMCs, obtained at disease progression, from a patient treated with ibrutinib. These receptors all come from a human donor with chronic lymphocytic leukemia.

The rearrangement uses TRBV19 and TRBJ2-3; tentative D call: TRBD1 (6 bases). This CDR3 comprises 19 residues. V dropped 4 bases and J dropped 0 bases, with 23 bases sitting between them. The germline CDR1 and CDR2 sequences are LNHDA and SQIVND (reference sequence). DNA of the CDR3: TGTGCCAGTAGTACGACAGGATCCTCGGGGTTTACTAGCACAGATACGCAGTATTTT. Translation: CASSTTGSSGFTSTDTQYF.

CDR3 coding DNA: TGTGCCAGCAGATACCGGGACATAAACACTGAAGCTTTCTTT. It translates to CASRYRDINTEAFF. The chain is built from TRBV7-8 and TRBJ1-1, with a tentative D call TRBD1 (6 bases). V lost 6 bases and J 2 bases, leaving 13 bases between the germline ends. The germline gives CDR1 SGHVS, CDR2 FQNEAQ. The CDR3 runs 14 residues.

The CDR3 protein is CASSRITYTTGMNTEAFF. The CDR3, as DNA: TGTGCCAGCAGCCGGATAACCTATACGACAGGGATGAACACTGAAGCTTTCTTT. This chain links TRBV5-8 with TRBJ1-1, with 7 positions matching TRBD1. V shed 4 bases and J 0 bases; nucleotides not matched to a gene: 15. Germline CDR1 is SGHTS and CDR2 is YDEGEE. The CDR3 is 18 residues long. Variable domain in full (rest from reference TRBV5-8 and TRBJ1-1): EAGVTQSPTHLIKTRGQQATLRCSPISGHTSVYWYQQALGLGLQFLLWYDEGEERNRGNFPPRFSGRQFPNYSSELNVNALELEDSALYLCASSRITYTTGMNTEAFFGQGTRLTVV.

The DNA for the CDR3 is TGTGCCAGCAGTTACACCAGGGACAGGAGGTATGGCTACACCTTC. Encoded protein: CASSYTRDRRYGYTF. The chain employs TRBV6-5 and TRBJ1-2; 8 bases align to TRBD1. The CDR3 length is 15 residues. Germline-derived CDR1 and CDR2 are MNHEY and SVGAGI. V was clipped by 2 bases and J by 5 bases; unmatched bases: 7.

The gene calls are TRBV6-5 and TRBJ1-4, with a weak D call TRBD1 (5 bases). The CDR3 has 14 residues. Germline V gives CDR1 MNHEY, CDR2 SVGAGI. Deletions cut 8 bases from V and 8 bases from J, with 18 bases between. The CDR3 loop reads CASGPGHAREKLFF. CDR3 DNA sequence: TGTGCCAGCGGACCAGGACATGCGCGGGAAAAACTGTTTTTT.

The chain is built from TRBV6-5 and TRBJ1-1; D perhaps matches TRBD1 (5 bases). This CDR3 has 14 residues. Trimming took off 6 bases at V and 0 bases at J, with 11 bases between the two ends. In germline, CDR1 is MNHEY, CDR2 SVGAGI. The CDR3 here is CASRKGRMNTEAFF. CDR3 DNA: TGTGCCAGCAGAAAGGGACGGATGAACACTGAAGCTTTCTTT.

The V gene is TRBV11-3, the J gene TRBJ2-5; 7 bases fit TRBD2. Trimming took 4 bases from V and 1 from J; bases not matched to a gene: 9. Germline CDR1 and CDR2: SGHNT and YENEEA. The CDR3 extends over 16 amino acids. CDR3 nucleotides: TGTGCCAGCAGCTCTCCCAATAGCGGGCCCCAAGAGACCCAGTACTTC. The encoded protein is CASSSPNSGPQETQYF.

The CDR3 sequence: CASSLTVGLQQYF. CDR3 DNA: TGTGCCAGCAGTTTAACAGTGGGCTTACAGCAGTATTTT. J is TRBJ2-3 and V is TRBV27, with D hard to call. Germline V gives CDR1 MNHEY, CDR2 SMNVEV (reference sequence). The CDR3 has 13 residues. Deletions cut 2 bases from V and 11 bases from J, with 14 bases between.

This clone was seen more than once but under ten times. The chain joins TRBV4-3 to TRBJ1-2; weak D call: TRBD1 (6 bases). This CDR3 spans 17 amino acids. Trimming removed 1 base from V and 5 bases from J, with 20 bases in between. Germline-derived CDR1 and CDR2 are LGHNA and YSLEER. CDR3 region: CASSQVSQGQDKYGYTF. CDR3 in DNA: TGCGCCAGCAGCCAAGTCTCGCAGGGGCAGGATAAGTATGGCTACACCTTC.

The chain carries TRBV7-2 and TRBJ2-6, with D unclear. CDR3 size: 15 residues. Trimming cost V 2 bases and J 4 bases, with 9 bases left between them. The germline V gene has CDR1 SGHTA and CDR2 FQGNSA. CDR3 region: CASSLSQLGANVLTF. Here the CDR3 DNA reads TGTGCCAGCAGCTTATCCCAGCTAGGGGCCAACGTCCTGACTTTC.

V usage is TRBV5-4 and J usage is TRBJ2-7; 10 bases agree with TRBD1. The trim removed 6 bases at V and 6 bases at J, leaving 12 bases unmatched. This CDR3 has 15 amino acids. Germline CDR1 SGHNT, CDR2 YYREEE (reference sequence). The CDR3 sequence is CASNNPGQGRREQYF. The CDR3 DNA sequence: TGTGCCAGCAACAATCCGGGACAGGGGAGACGCGAGCAGTACTTC.

This sequence joins TRBV5-1 and TRBJ2-2; 12 bases map to TRBD2. Germline CDR1 and CDR2: SGHRS and YFSETQ. V dropped 6 bases and J dropped 6; count of bases not matched to a gene: 9. CDR3 length: 16 amino acids. DNA for the CDR3: TGCGCCAGCACGCCTAGCGGGAGGGCCGTGGCCGGGGAGCTGTTTTTT. Protein sequence: CASTPSGRAVAGELFF.

This chain links TRBV18 with TRBJ2-7; 9 positions match TRBD2. Germline loops: CDR1 KGHSH, CDR2 LQKENI. This CDR3 is 15 amino acids long. V was clipped by 3 bases and J by 5 bases; unmatched bases: 8. CDR3 sequence: CASSPVASGMNEQYF. DNA of the CDR3: TGTGCCAGCTCACCTGTGGCTAGCGGGATGAACGAGCAGTACTTC.

The chain links TRBV6-5 to TRBJ1-3; D might be TRBD1 (5 bases). Germline loops: CDR1 MNHEY, CDR2 SVGAGI. The germline V and J ends were trimmed by 4 bases and 1 base, with 8 bases remaining between them. The CDR3 extends over 14 amino acids. CDR3 protein: CASSSQGSGNTIYF. DNA for the CDR3: TGTGCCAGCAGTTCGCAGGGATCTGGAAACACCATATATTTT.

The V gene is TRBV7-6, the J gene TRBJ2-7; possible D gene TRBD1, 5 bases. The germline V gene encodes CDR1 SGHVS and CDR2 FNYEAQ. V was cut by 0 bases and J by 5 bases, with 14 bases left in between. The length of the CDR3 is 15 residues. The DNA of the CDR3 is TGTGCCAGCAGCTTAGCTTGCAGGGTTGTCCACGAGCAGTACTTC. This encodes CASSLACRVVHEQYF.

In nucleotides, the CDR3 is TGCGCCAGCAGCCGAGAACTGTCCTACAGGGGCAGCAATCAGCCCCAGCATTTT. Its translation: CASSRELSYRGSNQPQHF. The rearrangement links TRBV4-1 to TRBJ1-5, with TRBD1 matching 7 bases. The CDR3 consists of 18 residues. CDR1 MGHRA and CDR2 YSYEKL come from the germline V gene. Trimming removed 4 bases from V and 1 base from J; junction bases left unmatched: 13.

V is TRBV5-6 and J is TRBJ1-1; TRBD1 matches 7 bases. The germline gives CDR1 SGHDT, CDR2 YYEEEE. The length of the CDR3 is 15 residues. Losses at the gene ends were 9 bases for V and 1 base for J; bases not matched to a gene: 12. The CDR3 sequence: CATTLTGAPNTEAFF. In DNA, the CDR3 is TGTGCCACCACTCTCACAGGGGCGCCGAACACTGAAGCTTTCTTT.

The rearrangement joins TRBV4-2 to TRBJ2-3; TRBD2 agrees at 7 bases. CDR1 is LGHNA and CDR2 is YNFKEQ in the germline V gene. V trimming: 5 bases; J trimming: 0 bases; junction bases outside the gene matches: 2. CDR3 size: 14 residues. CDR3 sequence (DNA): TGTGCCAGCAGCGGACTAGTTAGCACAGATACGCAGTATTTT. This encodes CASSGLVSTDTQYF.

The V and J genes are TRBV4-2 and TRBJ2-3; TRBD2 matches at 10 bases. The length of the CDR3 is 17 residues. Germline V gives CDR1 LGHNA, CDR2 YNFKEQ. V was pared by 0 bases and J by 2 bases, with 5 bases of the junction left unmatched. CDR3 protein: CASSQERLAGDTDTQYF. CDR3 DNA sequence: TGTGCCAGCAGCCAAGAGCGGCTAGCGGGAGACACAGATACGCAGTATTTT.

This clone is a singleton in its sample. The V call is TRBV5-5, the J call TRBJ1-5; D gene uncertain. The CDR3 totals 15 residues. Trimming took off 0 bases at V and 4 bases at J, with 11 bases between the two ends. Germline V gene data show CDR1 as SGHKS and CDR2 as YYEKEE (reference sequence). DNA for the CDR3: TGTGCCAGCAGCTTGGCAACGTCTGCTAATCAGCCCCAGCATTTT. This gives the protein CASSLATSANQPQHF.

The DNA of the CDR3 is TGTGCCAGCAGTTTGGGGCAGTACTATGGCTACACCTTC. As protein: CASSLGQYYGYTF. The rearrangement links TRBV27 to TRBJ1-2; the D gene is possibly TRBD1 (5 bases). The CDR3 spans 13 residues. The germline CDR1 and CDR2 sequences are MNHEY and SMNVEV (reference sequence). Between the trimmed V and J ends, which lost 3 bases and 3 bases, there was a span of 8 bases.

The chain recombines TRBV5-6 with TRBJ1-2; D might be TRBD1 (5 bases). Deletions cut 4 bases from V and 1 base from J, with 11 bases between. Per the germline V gene, CDR1 is SGHDT and CDR2 is YYEEEE. This CDR3 contains 14 residues. CDR3 sequence reads: CASSPPGNNYGYTF. The CDR3 DNA is TGTGCCAGCAGCCCCCCAGGGAATAACTATGGCTACACCTTC. The full variable domain, with the rest looked up from reference TRBV5-6 and TRBJ1-2, is DAGVTQSPTHLIKTRGQQVTLRCSPKSGHDTVSWYQQALGQGPQFIFQYYEEEERQRGNFPDRFSGHQFPNYSSELNVNALLLGDSALYLCASSPPGNNYGYTFGSGTRLTVV.

This chain links TRBV9 with TRBJ2-5; possibly TRBD1 or TRBD2 for D (5 bases each). Trimming stripped 1 base from V and 4 bases from J, with 11 bases between. Germline V gives CDR1 SGDLS, CDR2 YYNGEE. The CDR3 totals 14 residues. This CDR3 reads CASSVQGAGETQYF. The CDR3 nucleotides are TGTGCCAGCAGCGTACAGGGCGCGGGAGAGACCCAGTACTTC.

This sequence joins TRBV6-1 and TRBJ1-5; D remains unclear. From germline, CDR1 is MNHNS and CDR2 SASEGT. This CDR3 contains 15 residues. V lost 6 bases to trimming and J lost 0 bases, with 12 bases between them. CDR3 DNA sequence: TGTGCCAGCAGCCGCTCACACACTAGCAATCAGCCCCAGCATTTT. Protein: CASSRSHTSNQPQHF.

This clone was detected a few times. The V call is TRBV7-2, the J call TRBJ2-7; 10 bases are a match to TRBD2. The germline V gene has CDR1 SGHTA and CDR2 FQGNSA. The CDR3 length is 15 residues. The V and J ends lost 3 bases and 6 bases, in that order; junction bases with no gene match: 8. The CDR3 region has the DNA TGTGCCAGCAGCTTGAATCCTAGCGGGAGTTCCGAGCAGTACTTC. It specifies CASSLNPSGSSEQYF.